This passage covers 32 T cell receptor beta chains from one sample sequenced in a study of CD8 T cells in ankylosing spondylitis. These receptors lack a known antigen. One entry per CDR3 protein, called by TCRdb with MiXCR from the 5' RACE reads. The sample includes hundreds of thousands of distinct CDR3 sequences, 15% to 20% of them seen just once. General study results and limits: Blood of patients with ankylosing spondylitis appeared to be characterized by a TCR beta motif of about 8 highly homologous variants.

The specimen sequenced was blood, either unsorted or a sorted T cell fraction (not recorded which). The origin of the receptors is a male donor with ankylosing spondylitis.

The chain uses TRBV7-9 and TRBJ2-7; D remains unclear. The CDR3 is made up of 12 amino acids. Trimming took off 7 bases at V and 5 bases at J, with 12 bases between the two ends. Germline lookup yields CDR1 SEHNR and CDR2 FQNEAQ (reference sequence). This CDR3 is CASTRGENEQYF. The CDR3 DNA is TGTGCCAGCACTCGAGGAGAGAACGAGCAGTACTTC.

This clonotype was counted ten times or more. V and J are TRBV5-6 and TRBJ2-3; 9 nucleotides line up with TRBD1. Germline trimming cut 7 bases from V and 4 bases from J; bases unmatched to any gene: 7. Looked up from germline, CDR1 is SGHDT and CDR2 is YYEEEE. This CDR3 spans 14 amino acids. CDR3 loop: CASYRDRVADTQYF. Written as DNA, the CDR3 is TGTGCCAGCTACAGGGACAGGGTTGCAGATACGCAGTATTTT.

In this sample, this clonotype turned up a few times. The rearrangement uses TRBV14 and TRBJ2-1; D ambiguous. The CDR3 length is 14 residues. Trimming took 1 base from V and 5 from J, leaving 9 bases between them. The germline CDR1 and CDR2 sequences are SGHDN and FVKESK. CDR3: CASSQVKHNNEQFF. The CDR3 region has the DNA TGTGCCAGCAGCCAAGTGAAACATAACAATGAGCAGTTCTTC.

This clonotype has at least ten counts. The rearrangement links TRBV12-3 or TRBV12-4 to TRBJ2-3; 7 positions agree with TRBD2. The CDR3 is 14 amino acids. Losses at the gene ends were 7 bases for V and 2 bases for J; bases not matched to a gene: 6. CDR3 protein: CASTFGGYTDTQYF. The CDR3, as DNA: TGTGCCAGCACCTTCGGGGGGTACACAGATACGCAGTATTTT.

This chain uses TRBV6-5 with TRBJ2-1, with 14 nucleotides matching TRBD2. CDR1 MNHEY and CDR2 SVGAGI come from the germline V gene. After removal of 2 bases from V and 6 bases from J, the junction contained 3 bases not matched to a gene. The CDR3 runs 16 residues. The CDR3 region has the DNA TGTGCCAGCAGTTACCGACTAGCGGGGGGGCTCAATGAGCAGTTCTTC. Its translation: CASSYRLAGGLNEQFF.

This clonotype was detected ten times or more. The V call is TRBV5-1, the J call TRBJ2-2; 7 bases match TRBD1. CDR1 and CDR2 (germline): SGHRS, YFSETQ. CDR3 length: 15 amino acids. After removal of 2 bases from V and 3 bases from J, the junction contained 4 bases not matched to a gene. CDR3 sequence reads: CASSFRGTDTGELFF. Here the CDR3 DNA reads TGCGCCAGCAGCTTCAGGGGGACGGACACCGGGGAGCTGTTTTTT.

The J gene is TRBJ1-3, the V gene TRBV30; D gene unclear. The CDR3 contains 14 residues. V lost 2 bases, J lost 4 bases, and 12 bases lay in between. CDR1 and CDR2 (germline): GTSNPN, SVGIG (reference sequence). The DNA of the CDR3 is TGTGCCTGGAGTCCCCGCGGTGCCGGAAACACCATATATTTT. The encoded protein is CAWSPRGAGNTIYF.

Only a few counts were recorded for this clonotype. The rearrangement uses TRBV25-1 and TRBJ1-4; no reliable D call. The CDR3 loop spans 17 amino acids. Germline assignment: CDR1 MGHDK and CDR2 SYGVNS. V shed 3 bases and J shed 0 bases, with 14 bases lying between them. The CDR3: CASSESDKRATNEKLFF. The DNA of the CDR3 is TGTGCCAGCAGTGAGTCCGATAAACGCGCAACTAATGAAAAACTGTTTTTT.

This rearrangement joins TRBV5-1 to TRBJ1-1, with 11 bases that match TRBD1. Per germline, CDR1 SGHRS and CDR2 YFSETQ. J gave up 0 bases and V 2 bases, and 6 bases lay outside the gene matches. The CDR3 has 17 residues. The chain's CDR3 is CASSFGTGGLMNTEAFF. As DNA, the CDR3 is TGCGCCAGCAGCTTTGGGACAGGGGGGCTGATGAACACTGAAGCTTTCTTT.

This clonotype was counted between two and nine times. This chain uses TRBV2 with TRBJ1-5, with a tentative D call TRBD1 (5 bases). The V and J ends lost 8 bases and 4 bases respectively, with 12 bases between them. The CDR3 covers 13 residues. Germline lookup yields CDR1 SNHLY and CDR2 FYNNEI. The chain's CDR3 is CASSWGENQPQHF. The CDR3 region has the DNA TGTGCCAGCTCGTGGGGGGAAAATCAGCCCCAGCATTTT.

This clonotype was recorded many times. This chain uses TRBV29-1 with TRBJ2-1, with D unclear. Looked up from germline, CDR1 is SQVTM and CDR2 is ANQGSEA. Deletions cut 2 bases from V and 5 bases from J, with 4 bases between. CDR3 length equals 11 residues. The CDR3, as DNA: TGCAGCGTTGAACTGAACAATGAGCAGTTCTTC. Its translation: CSVELNNEQFF.

The chain uses TRBV4-1 and TRBJ1-1, with D perhaps matching TRBD1 (5 bases). V was cut by 3 bases and J by 5 bases, with 16 bases left in between. CDR1 is MGHRA, CDR2 YSYEKL, per germline. The CDR3 is made up of 15 amino acids. CDR3 in amino acids: CASSHPGAGLTEAFF. The CDR3 coding sequence is TGCGCCAGCAGCCACCCCGGGGCAGGCCTTACTGAAGCTTTCTTT.

This clonotype has more than one count but fewer than ten. The V and J genes are TRBV20-1 and TRBJ1-4; the match to TRBD1 covers 10 bases. The germline V gene encodes CDR1 DFQATT and CDR2 SNEGSKA (reference sequence). With V trimmed by 6 bases and J by 8 bases, 6 bases remained unmatched. The CDR3 is made up of 13 amino acids. The CDR3 bases are TGCAGTGCCTCGGGGACAGGGGTAGAAAAACTGTTTTTT. Amino acids: CSASGTGVEKLFF.

This clonotype has a handful of counts. The gene calls are TRBV6-2 or TRBV6-3 and TRBJ2-7; 7 bases agree with TRBD1. CDR1 is MNHEY, CDR2 SVGEGT, per germline. The CDR3 runs 14 residues. V lost 5 bases and J lost 2; bases outside the gene matches: 6. Here the CDR3 DNA reads TGTGCCAGCAGTCACCCGACAGGGACCTACGAGCAGTACTTC. Protein product: CASSHPTGTYEQYF.

The chain employs TRBV5-8 and TRBJ2-3, with TRBD1 as a possible D gene (5 bases). The germline V gene has CDR1 SGHTS and CDR2 YDEGEE. CDR3 length: 14 residues. Trimming took 3 bases from V and 0 from J, leaving 8 bases between them. The CDR3, as DNA: TGTGCCAGCAGCTACGGACAAAGCACAGATACGCAGTATTTT. Translating gives CASSYGQSTDTQYF.

This chain links TRBV20-1 with TRBJ2-5; 8 bases line up with TRBD2. CDR3 length: 15 residues. V shed 1 base, J shed 1 base, and the junction held 5 bases outside the gene matches. Germline CDR1 is DFQATT and CDR2 is SNEGSKA (reference sequence). The CDR3: CSARVEAGAQETQYF. The CDR3 bases are TGCAGTGCTAGAGTTGAAGCGGGAGCCCAAGAGACCCAGTACTTC.

This clonotype has more than one count but fewer than ten. The chain has TRBV7-8 and TRBJ1-1; D uncertain. The germline gives CDR1 SGHVS, CDR2 FQNEAQ. V was cut by 6 bases and J by 9 bases, with 23 bases left in between. The CDR3 consists of 15 residues. The CDR3 loop is CASRKGRGRLEKAFF. In nucleotides, the CDR3 is TGTGCCAGCAGAAAAGGGCGTGGTCGCCTCGAAAAAGCTTTCTTT.

The chain has TRBV10-3 and TRBJ2-7, with D unresolved. This CDR3 is 12 amino acids long. Deletions cut 1 base from V and 9 bases from J, with 10 bases between. Germline V gives CDR1 ENHRY, CDR2 SYGVKD. CDR3 DNA: TGTGCCATCAGTGAGTTGTCAGCTCTGCAGTACTTC. Translated, it gives CAISELSALQYF.

The chain carries TRBV9 and TRBJ2-3, with D uncertain. The CDR3 consists of 13 residues. Germline V gene lookup returns CDR1 SGDLS and CDR2 YYNGEE. V was pared by 0 bases and J by 2 bases, with 4 bases between. For the CDR3, the DNA is TGTGCCAGCAGCGTAGAGAACACAGATACGCAGTATTTT. This gives the protein CASSVENTDTQYF.

This clonotype was picked up a small number of times. This chain joins TRBV12-3 or TRBV12-4 and TRBJ1-6, with TRBD1 matching over 7 bases. The CDR3 is 14 amino acids. V was clipped by 6 bases and J by 7 bases; unmatched bases: 6. CDR3: CASRPTGTNSPLHF. CDR3 nucleotides: TGTGCCAGCAGGCCGACAGGGACGAATTCACCCCTCCACTTT.

The chain joins TRBV7-9 to TRBJ2-2, with 11 nucleotides matching TRBD1. The CDR3 extends over 17 amino acids. V lost 5 bases to trimming and J lost 4 bases; unmatched junction nucleotides: 9. In germline, CDR1 is SEHNR, CDR2 FQNEAQ (reference sequence). CDR3 region: CASSPGQGGRSTGELFF. The CDR3 nucleotides read TGTGCCAGCAGCCCGGGACAGGGGGGCAGATCCACCGGGGAGCTGTTTTTT.

This clonotype was counted a few times. The CDR3 DNA reads as TGCAGTGCTAGAGATGGAGGGACTAGTGAAGAGACCCAGTACTTC. Translation: CSARDGGTSEETQYF. This chain uses TRBV20-1 with TRBJ2-5, with TRBD2 identical over 8 bases. The junction had 6 bases not matched to a gene; V was cut back by 0 bases and J by 3 bases. Germline V gives CDR1 DFQATT, CDR2 SNEGSKA (reference sequence). The CDR3 consists of 15 residues.

This clonotype came up a few times. The chain carries TRBV6-5 and TRBJ2-3; 11 nucleotides match TRBD2. The germline CDR1 and CDR2 sequences are MNHEY and SVGAGI. The V and J ends lost 2 bases and 5 bases, in that order; junction bases with no gene match: 9. The CDR3 runs 17 residues. CDR3 sequence (DNA): TGTGCCAGCAGTTACCGGGCACTAGCGGGGGTGGGAGATACGCAGTATTTT. Translating it yields CASSYRALAGVGDTQYF.

The J gene is TRBJ1-4, the V gene TRBV5-6, with D possibly TRBD1 on 6 matching bases. Deletions cut 0 bases from V and 4 bases from J, with 16 bases between. The CDR3 sequence is 17 residues long. Germline lookup yields CDR1 SGHDT and CDR2 YYEEEE. The CDR3 loop reads CASSLGSRGAYNEKLFF. In DNA form, the CDR3 reads TGTGCCAGCAGCTTGGGGTCCAGGGGAGCTTATAATGAAAAACTGTTTTTT.

The chain employs TRBV6-6 and TRBJ2-5; 7 bases agree with TRBD1. This CDR3 contains 13 residues. Germline loops: CDR1 MNHNY, CDR2 SVGAGI (reference sequence). Trimming cost V 7 bases and J 5 bases; bases outside gene matches: 7. In nucleotides, the CDR3 is TGTGCCAGCATACCGACAGGGCTGGAGACCCAGTACTTC. It encodes CASIPTGLETQYF.

The genes are TRBV12-3 or TRBV12-4 and TRBJ2-7, with 7 bases lining up with TRBD1. Unmatched junction bases numbered 6, after V lost 10 bases and J lost 3 bases. CDR3 length: 12 amino acids. The CDR3 region has the DNA TGTGCCACCGAGGCAGGGGGCTACGAGCAGTACTTC. This gives the protein CATEAGGYEQYF.

This clonotype was counted between two and nine times. V usage is TRBV6-1 and J usage is TRBJ2-3; TRBD2 agrees at 8 bases. Germline values: CDR1 MNHNS, CDR2 SASEGT. V trimming: 3 bases; J trimming: 2 bases; junction bases outside the gene matches: 7. This CDR3 is built from 16 residues. The CDR3 nucleotides are TGTGCCAGCAGTGACCCCGGGGGGGTCCACACAGATACGCAGTATTTT. Protein: CASSDPGGVHTDTQYF.

This clonotype was seen a few times. The germline gene is not matched at one end of the junction; a read error may be the cause. This chain joins TRBV5-1 and TRBJ2-1; 9 nucleotides agree with TRBD2. The CDR3 consists of 13 residues. The germline CDR1 and CDR2 sequences are SGHRS and YFSETQ. The CDR3 nucleotides read TGCGCCAGCAGCACCGGACTAGCGACAGAGCAGTTTTTC. This gives the protein CASSTGLATEQFF.

The rearrangement uses TRBV3-1 and TRBJ2-1, with 15 positions matching TRBD2. Germline V gene lookup returns CDR1 LGHDT and CDR2 YNNKEL (reference sequence). J was trimmed by 15 bases and V by 4 bases; bases with no gene match: 4. This CDR3 contains 13 residues. The CDR3 nucleotides are TGTGCCAGCAGCCCAGGGACTAGCGGGAGGCTGTTCTTC. Its translation: CASSPGTSGRLFF.

This clonotype came up many times. This chain links TRBV28 with TRBJ1-2; tentative D call: TRBD1 (6 bases). Germline CDR1 and CDR2: MDHEN and SYDVKM. The CDR3 length is 14 residues. With 5 bases removed from V and 4 bases from J, the gap between germline ends came to 14 bases. The chain's CDR3 is CASSLNGQSYGYTF. CDR3 DNA: TGTGCCAGCAGTCTCAACGGACAGTCCTATGGCTACACCTTC.

This clonotype was picked up a small number of times. The V and J genes are TRBV6-1 and TRBJ2-3; 8 bases fit TRBD2. Germline loops: CDR1 MNHNS, CDR2 SASEGT. The CDR3 has 17 residues. V lost 1 base, J lost 6 bases, and 12 bases stayed unmatched. The CDR3 sequence: CASSEDGVAGIRDTQYF. The CDR3 nucleotides read TGTGCCAGCAGTGAAGACGGGGTAGCGGGGATTCGGGATACGCAGTATTTT.

The sample holds a few counts of this clonotype. The chain couples TRBV2 to TRBJ2-5; no reliable D call. The CDR3 spans 15 residues. Germline V lookup: CDR1 SNHLY, CDR2 FYNNEI. The ends were cut back, 1 base at V and 1 base at J, with 10 bases in the middle. The CDR3 DNA sequence: TGTGCCAGCAGTGAAGGTATCAGGAGCCAAGAGACCCAGTACTTC. Translation: CASSEGIRSQETQYF.